This T cell receptor (beta chain) was identified in a study of cytomegalovirus exposure and HLA in healthy donors. Primers for the PCR totalled 60 Vbeta and 13 Jbeta. The assay was immunoSEQ multiplex PCR, and TCRdb's table has in-frame clones only and misses some. The data contain approximately 190,000 clones, around 78% of them singletons. The CDR3 covers 12 residues. Germline V gene lookup returns CDR1 MNHEY and CDR2 SMNVEV (reference sequence). V gave up 4 bases and J gave up 4 bases, with 7 bases separating them. The TCR originated in a woman aged 25 to 39 in good health and CMV-seropositive. The chain is built from TRBV27 and TRBJ1-2; D uncertain. The material sequenced was PBMCs. CDR3 nucleotide sequence: TGTGCCAGCAGTTCGAGTGGCTATGGCTACACCTTC. Residues: CASSSSGYGYTF.